The 18 T cell receptor beta chains below all came from one sample that was sequenced in a study of blood T cells in healthy people across ages. A J-beta primer mix and a sample-barcoded 5' primer were used in a second PCR of roughly 6 to 12 cycles. TCRdb recomputed calls from the 5' RACE reads with MiXCR, one row per CDR3 protein. Seen here are 1.5 million to 2 million distinct CDR3 sequences, 49% observed once, and the top ten hold 2.1%. Sequenced material: blood. The source is a woman aged 40-49 years in good health.

The J gene is TRBJ1-2, the V gene TRBV6-1; a possible D gene is TRBD1 (5 bases). Between the trimmed V and J ends, which lost 6 bases and 1 base, there was a span of 21 bases. This CDR3 is built from 17 residues. CDR1 and CDR2 (germline): MNHNS, SASEGT. The CDR3 loop reads CASRTTGVGTLNYGYTF. CDR3 bases: TGTGCCAGCAGGACTACAGGTGTGGGTACCCTTAACTATGGCTACACCTTC.

J is TRBJ2-1 and V is TRBV6-1; D unresolved. Germline V gene lookup returns CDR1 MNHNS and CDR2 SASEGT. Trimming pared 4 bases from V and 0 bases from J, leaving 13 bases between. CDR3 length equals 16 residues. The CDR3 region is CASSGPLQSSYNEQFF. CDR3 DNA: TGTGCCAGCAGTGGACCGCTACAGAGCTCCTACAATGAGCAGTTCTTC.

The chain links TRBV6-2 or TRBV6-3 to TRBJ2-3; 14 nucleotides line up with TRBD2. The junction had 5 bases not matched to a gene; V was cut back by 2 bases and J by 4 bases. The CDR3 is 17 residues long. Germline assignment: CDR1 MNHEY and CDR2 SVGEGT. DNA for the CDR3: TGTGCCAGCAGTTACCCATGGACTAGCGGGGGGCCAGATACGCAGTATTTT. Protein: CASSYPWTSGGPDTQYF.

The chain is built from TRBV12-3 or TRBV12-4 and TRBJ1-2, with D possibly TRBD1 on 5 matching bases. This CDR3 contains 15 residues. V dropped 5 bases and J dropped 3 bases, with 16 bases sitting between them. CDR3 sequence: CASSVGPPRHYGYTF. The CDR3 bases are TGTGCCAGCAGTGTGGGACCGCCTCGACACTATGGCTACACCTTC.

The V gene is TRBV19, the J gene TRBJ2-5; TRBD2 matches at 8 bases. Germline trimming cut 0 bases from V and 1 base from J; bases unmatched to any gene: 1. The CDR3 contains 15 residues. CDR1 is LNHDA and CDR2 is SQIVND in the germline V gene (reference sequence). The CDR3 nucleotides read TGTGCCAGTAGTATAGATCGGGAGGGCCAAGAGACCCAGTACTTC. The encoded protein is CASSIDREGQETQYF.

Of note for this clonotype: At one end the junction does not follow the germline gene, possibly because of a read error. The chain carries TRBV3-1 and TRBJ1-1; 7 nucleotides agree with TRBD1. The CDR3 length is 13 residues. Germline CDR1 reads LGHDT; CDR2 reads YNNKEL (reference sequence). This CDR3 reads CASSQGVMTEAFF. The CDR3 region has the DNA TGTGCTAGCAGCCAGGGGGTAATGACTGAAGCTTTCTTT.

The chain joins TRBV5-6 to TRBJ2-3; 7 positions match TRBD1. CDR3 length: 15 residues. V lost 4 bases and J lost 0; bases outside the gene matches: 5. CDR1 is SGHDT, CDR2 YYEEEE, per germline. The CDR3 nucleotides are TGTGCCAGCAGCATGGGACAGACTAGCACAGATACGCAGTATTTT. This sequence encodes CASSMGQTSTDTQYF.

This clonotype was observed a few times. This rearrangement joins TRBV7-9 to TRBJ1-6; unclear D gene. Deletions cut 5 bases from V and 8 bases from J, with 10 bases between. CDR3 size: 13 residues. The V gene's germline CDR1 is SEHNR and CDR2 FQNEAQ (reference sequence). CDR3 DNA: TGTGCCAGCAGCCCCGTGGGCCATTCACCCCTCCACTTT. Its protein is CASSPVGHSPLHF. Variable domain in full (rest from reference TRBV7-9 and TRBJ1-6): DTGVSQNPRHKITKRGQNVTFRCDPISEHNRLYWYRQTLGQGPEFLTYFQNEAQLEKSRLLSDRFSAERPKGSFSTLEIQRTEQGDSAMYLCASSPVGHSPLHFGNGTRLTVT.

On this clonotype: Germline is not matched at one junction end, which may reflect a read error. This chain links TRBV6-1 with TRBJ2-2, with 10 bases aligning to TRBD1. The CDR3 length is 17 residues. Germline V gene data show CDR1 as MNHNS and CDR2 as SASEGT. In nucleotides, the CDR3 is TGTGCCAGCAGCGAAGTCCCGGGACAGGGGTATACTGGGGAGCTGTTTTTT. Its translation: CASSEVPGQGYTGELFF.

This clonotype has more than one count but fewer than ten. This chain connects TRBV20-1 to TRBJ2-5; D may be TRBD2 (6 bases). The CDR3 has 14 amino acids. From germline, CDR1 is DFQATT and CDR2 SNEGSKA (reference sequence). Trimming took 5 bases from V and 5 from J, leaving 18 bases between them. The chain's CDR3 is CSAHPRRGLETQYF. In DNA form, the CDR3 reads TGCAGTGCTCATCCTCGGCGGGGATTGGAGACCCAGTACTTC.

The V call is TRBV19, the J call TRBJ2-5; a possible D gene is TRBD2 (5 bases). Germline CDR1 is LNHDA and CDR2 is SQIVND (reference sequence). V shed 5 bases and J shed 4 bases, with 17 bases lying between them. The CDR3 runs to 15 residues. CDR3 sequence reads: CASSLEGLNGETQYF. The CDR3 DNA reads as TGTGCCAGTAGTCTCGAGGGTCTTAATGGAGAGACCCAGTACTTC.

V gene TRBV6-2 or TRBV6-3 combines with J gene TRBJ2-1, with no clear D. Per germline, CDR1 MNHEY and CDR2 SVGEGT. V was clipped by 2 bases and J by 4 bases, with 21 bases between them. The CDR3 extends over 18 amino acids. CDR3 DNA: TGTGCCAGCAGTTACGATTTCGGAACCTCCCCGAGATACAATGAGCAGTTCTTC. This translates into CASSYDFGTSPRYNEQFF.

This clonotype was found a few times. The rearrangement links TRBV4-3 to TRBJ2-4; the D is unclear. Between the trimmed V and J ends, which lost 0 bases and 5 bases, there was a span of 8 bases. This CDR3 contains 14 residues. Per germline, CDR1 LGHNA and CDR2 YSLEER. For the CDR3, the DNA is TGCGCCAGCAGCCAAGAAGGATCTCAAAACATTCAGTACTTC. Translated, it gives CASSQEGSQNIQYF.

This chain uses TRBV28 with TRBJ1-2; 7 nucleotides match TRBD1. Germline CDR1 MDHEN, CDR2 SYDVKM. The J segment lost 4 bases and the V segment lost 6 bases, leaving 5 bases of the junction unmatched. There are 13 residues in the CDR3. This CDR3 is CASSEGQSYGYTF. The CDR3 DNA reads TGTGCCAGCAGCGAGGGACAGTCCTATGGCTACACCTTC.

There are a few counts of this clonotype. J is TRBJ2-7 and V is TRBV10-3; 12 bases agree with TRBD2. This CDR3 has 15 residues. CDR1 is ENHRY and CDR2 is SYGVKD in the germline V gene. Trimming cost V 8 bases and J 5 bases; bases outside gene matches: 10. This CDR3 is CAIGSASGGAHEQYF. CDR3 sequence (DNA): TGTGCCATCGGGTCCGCTAGCGGGGGGGCCCACGAGCAGTACTTC.

The V call is TRBV13, the J call TRBJ2-3; tentative D call: TRBD1 (7 bases). V lost 4 bases and J lost 2, with 22 bases in between. This CDR3 region has 18 residues. The V gene's germline CDR1 is PRHDT and CDR2 FYEKMQ (reference sequence). This CDR3 reads CASSYCPRGAALTDTQYF. In nucleotides, the CDR3 is TGTGCCAGCAGCTATTGCCCCAGGGGGGCTGCCCTCACAGATACGCAGTATTTT.

A few counts support this clonotype. This chain links TRBV6-6 with TRBJ1-5; 7 nucleotides match TRBD1. Germline V CDR1 and CDR2: MNHNY, SVGAGI (reference sequence). V lost 4 bases to trimming and J lost 0 bases; unmatched junction nucleotides: 9. CDR3 size: 17 residues. The CDR3 nucleotides read TGTGCCAGCAGTTCCACGGGACAGCCTTATAGCAATCAGCCCCAGCATTTT. This codes for CASSSTGQPYSNQPQHF.

This clonotype has a handful of counts. The chain has TRBV7-9 and TRBJ1-2; D possibly corresponds to TRBD1 (5 bases). The length of the CDR3 is 14 residues. CDR1 and CDR2 from the germline V gene are SEHNR and FQNEAQ (reference sequence). With 5 bases removed from V and 4 bases from J, the gap between germline ends came to 14 bases. CDR3 nucleotide sequence: TGTGCCAGCAGCCACAAGACAGCGAGCTATGGCTACACCTTC. Its protein product is CASSHKTASYGYTF.